Presented here are 9 T cell receptor beta chains from one specimen sequenced in a study of T cell repertoires in ileal Crohn's disease. As to time point: proximal margin of the surgical specimen (macroscopically non-inflamed). Clones were read by immunoSEQ multiplex PCR, and TCRdb kept only the in-frame ones, dropping some. The profile shows around 7,000 clones, just under 80% of them singletons. The sample was ileal tissue. The source is an adult with Crohn's disease.

The chain carries TRBV27 and TRBJ2-3; TRBD2 agrees at 12 bases. V trimming: 0 bases; J trimming: 6 bases; junction bases outside the gene matches: 7. The germline V gene encodes CDR1 MNHEY and CDR2 SMNVEV (reference sequence). This CDR3 has 17 amino acids. CDR3 region: CASSLSPSGGGRDTQYF. The CDR3 DNA sequence: TGTGCCAGCAGTTTATCGCCTAGCGGGGGGGGCCGGGATACGCAGTATTTT.

The chain employs TRBV14 and TRBJ1-2; 10 bases match TRBD1. This CDR3 has 15 residues. CDR1 is SGHDN, CDR2 FVKESK, per germline. V lost 3 bases to trimming and J lost 8 bases; unmatched junction nucleotides: 9. CDR3 DNA sequence: TGTGCCAGCAGCCAGGGTCTCGGGACAGGGGTCGGCTACACCTTC. Encoded protein: CASSQGLGTGVGYTF.

The CDR3 loop reads CASSLGRVIGNEQFF. The CDR3 nucleotides are TGTGCCAGCAGCCTCGGGAGGGTAATAGGTAATGAGCAGTTCTTC. This chain links TRBV2 with TRBJ2-1; 8 positions agree with TRBD2. Germline CDR1 reads SNHLY; CDR2 reads FYNNEI. Trimming cost V 6 bases and J 7 bases; bases outside gene matches: 11. The CDR3 has 15 residues.

The chain is built from TRBV18 and TRBJ2-1, with 16 bases that match TRBD2. V was clipped by 3 bases and J by 10 bases; unmatched bases: 9. Germline CDR1 is KGHSH and CDR2 is LQKENI. The CDR3 loop spans 17 amino acids. For the CDR3, the DNA is TGTGCCAGCTCACCTCTACCGGGACTAGCGGGGGGGATAGAGCAGTTCTTC. It translates to CASSPLPGLAGGIEQFF.

The V call is TRBV5-8, the J call TRBJ2-5, with TRBD2 identical over 7 bases. The length of the CDR3 is 15 residues. Germline trimming cut 0 bases from V and 1 base from J; bases unmatched to any gene: 3. CDR1 is SGHTS, CDR2 YDEGEE, per germline. CDR3 region: CASSLEPSGQETQYF. In DNA form, the CDR3 reads TGTGCCAGCAGCTTGGAGCCTAGCGGCCAAGAGACCCAGTACTTC.

The chain uses TRBV14 and TRBJ1-1; D gene uncertain. The CDR3 is made up of 15 amino acids. Per germline, CDR1 SGHDN and CDR2 FVKESK. The V gene lost 1 base and the J gene lost 1 base, with 10 bases spanning the gap. CDR3 amino acids: CASSQVLGRNTEAFF. Written as DNA, the CDR3 is TGTGCCAGCAGCCAAGTCCTAGGTAGGAACACTGAAGCTTTCTTT.

This clone was seen a single time. The chain couples TRBV7-9 to TRBJ2-7, with TRBD2 identical over 10 bases. The junction had 1 base not matched to a gene; V was cut back by 2 bases and J by 6 bases. The CDR3 extends over 13 amino acids. Germline V gene data show CDR1 as SEHNR and CDR2 as FQNEAQ (reference sequence). This CDR3 reads CASSLLAGVEQYF. DNA of the CDR3: TGTGCCAGCAGCTTACTAGCGGGGGTCGAGCAGTACTTC.

A word on this clone: Other DNA sequences within the sample encode an identical CDR3. The rearrangement links TRBV29-1 to TRBJ1-1; unclear D gene. This CDR3 region has 14 residues. Trimming pared 4 bases from V and 1 base from J, leaving 13 bases between. Germline CDR1 SQVTM, CDR2 ANQGSEA. Written as DNA, the CDR3 is TGCAGCGTTGGTGAGGGAGCGGGGAACACTGAAGCTTTCTTT. This sequence encodes CSVGEGAGNTEAFF.

The chain couples TRBV30 to TRBJ2-5, with D maybe TRBD2 (6 bases). The V end lost 3 bases, the J end lost 5 bases, and 16 bases lay between the germline ends. Germline CDR1 and CDR2: GTSNPN and SVGIG (reference sequence). The CDR3 is 14 residues long. The CDR3: CAWRVGGGMETQYF. The CDR3, as DNA: TGTGCCTGGAGGGTCGGTGGGGGGATGGAGACCCAGTACTTC. The full variable domain, with the rest looked up from reference TRBV30 and TRBJ2-5, is SQTIHQWPATLVQPVGSPLSLECTVEGTSNPNLYWYRQAAGRGLQLLFYSVGIGQISSEVPQNLSASRPQDRQFILSSKKLLLSDSGFYLCAWRVGGGMETQYFGPGTRLLVL.